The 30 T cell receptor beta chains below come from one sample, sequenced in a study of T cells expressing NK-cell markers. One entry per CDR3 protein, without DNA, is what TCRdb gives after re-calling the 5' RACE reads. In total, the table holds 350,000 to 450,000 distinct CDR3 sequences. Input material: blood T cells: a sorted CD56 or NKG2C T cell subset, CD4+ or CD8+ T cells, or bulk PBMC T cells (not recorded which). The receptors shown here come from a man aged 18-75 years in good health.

CDR3 loop: CASSQGQTDSPLHF. The rearrangement joins TRBV5-1 to TRBJ1-6; the D call of TRBD1 rests on TCRdb alone, since no DNA is present to check it. Germline V gene sequence: CDR1 SGHRS, CDR2 YFSETQ. The CDR3 has 14 residues.

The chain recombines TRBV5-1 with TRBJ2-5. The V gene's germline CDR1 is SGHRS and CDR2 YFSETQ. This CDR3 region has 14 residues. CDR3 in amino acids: CASSLQGYRETQYF.

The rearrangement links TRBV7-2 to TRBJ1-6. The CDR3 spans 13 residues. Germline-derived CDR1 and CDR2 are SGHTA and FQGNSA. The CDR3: CASSSRRDSPLHF.

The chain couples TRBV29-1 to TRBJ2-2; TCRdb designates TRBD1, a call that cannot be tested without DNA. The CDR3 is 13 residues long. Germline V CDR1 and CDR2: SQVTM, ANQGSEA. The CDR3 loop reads CSVVQGGVGELFF.

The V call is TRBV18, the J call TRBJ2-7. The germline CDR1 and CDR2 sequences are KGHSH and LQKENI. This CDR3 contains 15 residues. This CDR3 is CASSGQMQVTGEQYF. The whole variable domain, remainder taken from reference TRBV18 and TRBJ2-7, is NAGVMQNPRHLVRRRGQEARLRCSPMKGHSHVYWYRQLPEEGLKFMVYLQKENIIDESGMPKERFSAEFPKEGPSILRIQQVVRGDSAAYFCASSGQMQVTGEQYFGPGTRLTVT.

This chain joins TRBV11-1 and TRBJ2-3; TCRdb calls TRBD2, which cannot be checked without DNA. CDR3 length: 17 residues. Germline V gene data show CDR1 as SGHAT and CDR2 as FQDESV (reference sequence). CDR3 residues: CASSRRTSGESTDTQYF.

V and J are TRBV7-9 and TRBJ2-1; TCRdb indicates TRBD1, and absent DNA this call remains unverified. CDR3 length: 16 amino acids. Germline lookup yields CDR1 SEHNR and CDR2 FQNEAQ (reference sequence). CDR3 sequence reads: CASSPVPRGTYNEQFF.

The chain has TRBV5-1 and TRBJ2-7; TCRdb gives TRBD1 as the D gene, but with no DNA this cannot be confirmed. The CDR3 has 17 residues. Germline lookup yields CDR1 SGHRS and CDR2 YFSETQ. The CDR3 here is CASSLGGQGLSSYEQYF.

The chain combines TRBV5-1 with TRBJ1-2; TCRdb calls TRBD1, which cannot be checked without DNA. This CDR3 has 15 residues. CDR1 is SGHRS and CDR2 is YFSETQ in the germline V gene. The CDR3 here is CASSSTGTAIYGYTF. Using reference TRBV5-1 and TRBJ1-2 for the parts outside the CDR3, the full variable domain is KAGVTQTPRYLIKTRGQQVTLSCSPISGHRSVSWYQQTPGQGLQFLFEYFSETQRNKGNFPGRFSGRQFSNSRSEMNVSTLELGDSALYLCASSSTGTAIYGYTFGSGTRLTVV.

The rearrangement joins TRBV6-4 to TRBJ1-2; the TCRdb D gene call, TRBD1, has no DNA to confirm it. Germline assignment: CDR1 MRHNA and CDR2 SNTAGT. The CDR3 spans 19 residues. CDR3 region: CASGQPRREGASSYYGYTF.

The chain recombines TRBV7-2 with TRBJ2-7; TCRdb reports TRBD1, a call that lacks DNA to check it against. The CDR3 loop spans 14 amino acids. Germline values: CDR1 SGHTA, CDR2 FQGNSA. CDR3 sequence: CASSFRDRPYEQYF.

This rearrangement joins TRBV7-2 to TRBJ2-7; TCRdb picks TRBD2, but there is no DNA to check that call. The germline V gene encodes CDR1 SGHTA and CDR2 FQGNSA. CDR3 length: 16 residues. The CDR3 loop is CASSLGYRPFPYEQYF.

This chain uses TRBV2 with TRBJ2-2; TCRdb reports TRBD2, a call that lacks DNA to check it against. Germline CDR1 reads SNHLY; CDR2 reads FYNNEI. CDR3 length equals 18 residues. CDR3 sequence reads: CASSERLAGVANTGELFF.

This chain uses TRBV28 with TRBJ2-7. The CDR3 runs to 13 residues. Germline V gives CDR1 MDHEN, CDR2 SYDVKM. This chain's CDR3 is CATTIGGSYEQYF.

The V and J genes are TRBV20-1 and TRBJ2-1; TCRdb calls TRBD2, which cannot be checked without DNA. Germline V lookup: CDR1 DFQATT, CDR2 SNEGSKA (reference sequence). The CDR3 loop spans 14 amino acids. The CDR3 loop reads CSSGRGASYNEQFF.

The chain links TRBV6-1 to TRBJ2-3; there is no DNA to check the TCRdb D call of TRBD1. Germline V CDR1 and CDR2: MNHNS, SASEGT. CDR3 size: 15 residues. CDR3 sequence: CASSRTRPPTDTQYF.

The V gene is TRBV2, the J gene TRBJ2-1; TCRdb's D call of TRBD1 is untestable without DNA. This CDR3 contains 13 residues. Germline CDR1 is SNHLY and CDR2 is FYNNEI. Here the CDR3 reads CASKRDRSNEQFF. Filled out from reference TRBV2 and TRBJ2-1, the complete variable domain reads EPEVTQTPSHQVTQMGQEVILRCVPISNHLYFYWYRQILGQKVEFLVSFYNNEISEKSEIFDDQFSVERPDGSNFTLKIRSTKLEDSAMYFCASKRDRSNEQFFGPGTRLTVL.

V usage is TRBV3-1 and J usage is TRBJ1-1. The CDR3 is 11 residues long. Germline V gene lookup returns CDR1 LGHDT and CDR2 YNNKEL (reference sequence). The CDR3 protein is CASSVTTQTFF.

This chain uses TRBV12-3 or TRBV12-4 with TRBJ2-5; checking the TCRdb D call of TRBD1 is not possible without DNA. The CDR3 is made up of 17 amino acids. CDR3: CASSPGTGVGARETQYF.

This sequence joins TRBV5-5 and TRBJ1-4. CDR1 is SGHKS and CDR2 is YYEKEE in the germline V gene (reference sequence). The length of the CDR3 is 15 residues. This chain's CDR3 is CASSQTSRWIEKLFF.

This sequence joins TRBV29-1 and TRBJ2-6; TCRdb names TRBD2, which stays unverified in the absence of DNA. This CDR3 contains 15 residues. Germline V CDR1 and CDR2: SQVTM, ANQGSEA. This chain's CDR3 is CSARGLGSGANVLTF.

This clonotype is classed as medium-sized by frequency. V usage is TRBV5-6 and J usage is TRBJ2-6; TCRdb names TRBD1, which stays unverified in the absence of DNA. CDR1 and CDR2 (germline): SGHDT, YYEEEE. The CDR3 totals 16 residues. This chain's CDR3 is CASRGTGTSGANVLTF.

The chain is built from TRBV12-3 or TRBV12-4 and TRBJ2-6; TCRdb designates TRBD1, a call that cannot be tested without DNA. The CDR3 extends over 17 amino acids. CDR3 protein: CASSTGTGGVGANVLTF.

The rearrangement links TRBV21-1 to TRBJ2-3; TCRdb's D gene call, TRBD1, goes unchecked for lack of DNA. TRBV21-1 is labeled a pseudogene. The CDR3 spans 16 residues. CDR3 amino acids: CATFPKGVRGTDTQYF.

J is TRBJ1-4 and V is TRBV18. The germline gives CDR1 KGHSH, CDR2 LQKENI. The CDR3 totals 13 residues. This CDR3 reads CASSLDPNEKLFF.

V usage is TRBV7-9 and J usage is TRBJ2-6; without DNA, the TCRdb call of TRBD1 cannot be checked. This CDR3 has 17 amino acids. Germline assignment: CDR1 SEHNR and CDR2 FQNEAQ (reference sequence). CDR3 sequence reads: CASSRDTVFSGANVLTF.

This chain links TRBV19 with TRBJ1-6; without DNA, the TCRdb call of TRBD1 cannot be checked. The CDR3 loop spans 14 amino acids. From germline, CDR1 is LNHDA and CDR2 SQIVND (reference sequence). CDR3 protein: CASSMGPPSPPLHF.

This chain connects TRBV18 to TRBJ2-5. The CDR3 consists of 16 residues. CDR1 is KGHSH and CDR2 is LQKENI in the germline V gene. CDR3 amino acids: CASSPPLRRREETQYF.

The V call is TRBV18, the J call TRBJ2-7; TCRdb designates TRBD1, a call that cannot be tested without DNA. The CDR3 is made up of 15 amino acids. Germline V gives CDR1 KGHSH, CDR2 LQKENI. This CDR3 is CASSQGTGFTYEQYF.

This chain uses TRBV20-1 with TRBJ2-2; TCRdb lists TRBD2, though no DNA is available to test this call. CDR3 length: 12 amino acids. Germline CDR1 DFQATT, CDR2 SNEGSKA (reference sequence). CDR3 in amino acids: CSAPRFSGELFF.